The 29 T cell receptor beta chains given below trace back to one sample, sequenced in a study of CD8 T cells in ankylosing spondylitis. TCRdb passed the 5' RACE reads through MiXCR, listing each CDR3 protein once. The sample shows 220,000 or so distinct CDR3 sequences, roughly a tenth of them seen only once. The sequenced sample was blood, either unsorted or a sorted T cell fraction (not recorded which). Receptor source: a male donor with ankylosing spondylitis or in good health (not recorded which).

This clonotype was recorded at least ten times. V gene TRBV9 combines with J gene TRBJ2-3; TRBD2 aligns across 8 bases. J gave up 5 bases and V 2 bases, and 4 bases lay outside the gene matches. The length of the CDR3 is 14 residues. Per the germline V gene, CDR1 is SGDLS and CDR2 is YYNGEE. CDR3 protein: CASSVVSGEDTQYF. The CDR3 region has the DNA TGTGCCAGCAGCGTGGTTAGCGGGGAAGATACGCAGTATTTT.

This clonotype has a count of ten or more. The chain is built from TRBV20-1 and TRBJ2-3; 8 bases line up with TRBD2. J was trimmed by 4 bases and V by 6 bases; bases with no gene match: 6. The CDR3 is 13 residues long. CDR1 and CDR2 from the germline V gene are DFQATT and SNEGSKA (reference sequence). CDR3: CSAFGTSADTQYF. CDR3 sequence (DNA): TGCAGTGCCTTCGGGACTAGTGCAGATACGCAGTATTTT.

This clonotype turned up a few times. The chain is built from TRBV10-3 and TRBJ2-5; 13 bases agree with TRBD2. The junction had 7 bases not matched to a gene; V was cut back by 6 bases and J by 3 bases. This CDR3 spans 16 amino acids. Looked up from germline, CDR1 is ENHRY and CDR2 is SYGVKD. The CDR3: CAISFGTSGAEETQYF. The CDR3 nucleotides read TGTGCCATCAGCTTCGGGACTAGCGGGGCCGAAGAGACCCAGTACTTC.

A few counts support this clonotype. This chain uses TRBV6-1 with TRBJ2-3; D tentatively fits TRBD1 or TRBD2 (5 bases each). Germline loops: CDR1 MNHNS, CDR2 SASEGT. The CDR3 covers 16 residues. The V and J ends lost 1 base and 4 bases respectively, with 15 bases between them. DNA of the CDR3: TGTGCCAGCAGTGAAGACGTACAGAGGGGCCCAGATACGCAGTATTTT. Translation: CASSEDVQRGPDTQYF.

This clonotype showed up just a few times. The chain combines TRBV7-2 with TRBJ1-3; no reliable D call. Germline V lookup: CDR1 SGHTA, CDR2 FQGNSA. Trimming stripped 5 bases from V and 2 bases from J, with 16 bases between. The CDR3 is 16 amino acids. CDR3 nucleotide sequence: TGTGCCAGCAGCGCGAGGGTGGATCGAACTGGAAACACCATATATTTT. Its protein product is CASSARVDRTGNTIYF.

This clonotype came up many times. The genes are TRBV28 and TRBJ2-3; 10 positions agree with TRBD2. The V segment lost 9 bases and the J segment 0 bases; nucleotides outside the gene matches: 9. CDR1 MDHEN and CDR2 SYDVKM come from the germline V gene. The CDR3 has 16 residues. CDR3 region: CASFSGGRSSTDTQYF. For the CDR3, the DNA is TGTGCCAGTTTTAGCGGGGGGCGTTCTAGCACAGATACGCAGTATTTT. Complete variable domain (other parts from reference TRBV28 and TRBJ2-3): DVKVTQSSRYLVKRTGEKVFLECVQDMDHENMFWYRQDPGLGLRLIYFSYDVKMKEKGDIPEGYSVSREKKERFSLILESASTNQTSMYLCASFSGGRSSTDTQYFGPGTRLTVL.

Points on this clonotype: A much bigger clone sits one base away, suggesting this may be a read error. This sequence joins TRBV20-1 and TRBJ2-1; D possibly corresponds to TRBD2 (6 bases). Germline V gene data show CDR1 as DFQATT and CDR2 as SNEGSKA (reference sequence). CDR3 size: 12 residues. CDR3 residues: CSATLGGHDQFF. The CDR3 DNA is TGCAGTGCCACCTTGGGGGGTCATGACCAGTTCTTC.

This clonotype was recorded many times. The rearrangement links TRBV3-1 to TRBJ1-3; D ambiguous. The V end was cut by 4 bases, the J end by 4 bases, with 17 bases between. This CDR3 region has 16 residues. In germline, CDR1 is LGHDT, CDR2 YNNKEL (reference sequence). The DNA for the CDR3 is TGTGCCAGCAGCCCTCCTGGTGGGCTATCCGGAAACACCATATATTTT. Its translation is CASSPPGGLSGNTIYF.

By share of the sample, this clonotype is medium-sized. The V and J genes are TRBV29-1 and TRBJ2-1; 9 positions agree with TRBD2. Per the germline V gene, CDR1 is SQVTM and CDR2 is ANQGSEA. Trimming cost V 0 bases and J 8 bases; bases outside gene matches: 8. The CDR3 runs 15 residues. The CDR3 reads CSVEDLAGGRDEQFF. DNA of the CDR3: TGCAGCGTTGAAGATCTCGCGGGGGGGAGAGATGAGCAGTTCTTC.

This clonotype was observed at least ten times. The rearrangement joins TRBV7-3 to TRBJ2-3; 7 bases match TRBD2. CDR3 size: 17 residues. The V gene's germline CDR1 is SGHTA and CDR2 FQGTGA. The V and J ends lost 5 bases and 3 bases, in that order; junction bases with no gene match: 14. As DNA, the CDR3 is TGTGCCAGCAGCCCTATGATCTCCCCGGGGGGAACAGATACGCAGTATTTT. Translated: CASSPMISPGGTDTQYF.

Details on this clonotype: This may stem from a read error, because a much larger clone lies one nucleotide away. The J gene is TRBJ2-1, the V gene TRBV10-3, with D possibly called TRBD1 or TRBD2 (5 bases each). Germline CDR1 is ENHRY and CDR2 is SYGVKD. CDR3 length: 15 amino acids. CDR3 sequence reads: CAISPGQTTYSEQFF. CDR3 nucleotide sequence: TGTGCCATCAGTCCAGGGCAGACTACCTACAGTGAGCAGTTCTTC.

In this sample, this clonotype turned up many times. The J gene is TRBJ1-1, the V gene TRBV6-1; 10 bases match TRBD1. CDR1 and CDR2 from the germline V gene are MNHNS and SASEGT. CDR3 length: 15 residues. After removal of 6 bases from V and 0 bases from J, the junction contained 4 bases not matched to a gene. CDR3 nucleotides: TGTGCCAGCAGCGACAGGGGGCTTCTGAACACTGAAGCTTTCTTT. Its protein product is CASSDRGLLNTEAFF.

With respect to this clonotype: Its ends do not fully match the called genes, so a read error is possible. The rearrangement uses TRBV6-5 and TRBJ2-2, with D perhaps matching TRBD2 (6 bases). Germline V lookup: CDR1 MNHEY, CDR2 SVGAGI. The CDR3 runs 15 residues. The CDR3, as DNA: TGTGCCAGCAGTTATGCGGGGCCGAACACCGGGGAGCTGTCTTTT. This sequence encodes CASSYAGPNTGELSF.

This clonotype was observed many times. The chain uses TRBV3-1 and TRBJ2-2, with 9 bases fitting TRBD1. Germline loops: CDR1 LGHDT, CDR2 YNNKEL (reference sequence). After removal of 1 base from V and 7 bases from J, the junction contained 4 bases not matched to a gene. The CDR3 is 15 residues long. CDR3 sequence: CASSQGTGEVGELFF. The CDR3 DNA follows: TGTGCCAGCAGCCAAGGGACAGGGGAGGTCGGGGAGCTGTTTTTT.

Comment on this clonotype: A much bigger clone sits one base away, suggesting this may be a read error. This rearrangement joins TRBV3-1 to TRBJ2-3, with TRBD2 matching over 10 bases. Germline lookup yields CDR1 LGHDT and CDR2 YNNKEL (reference sequence). This CDR3 comprises 15 residues. The CDR3 coding sequence is TGTGCCAGCAGCCAAGATGGGACTAGCGCCTATACGCAGAATTTT. Amino acid sequence: CASSQDGTSAYTQNF.

The sample holds many counts of this clonotype. This chain connects TRBV28 to TRBJ1-6; D is perhaps TRBD1 (6 bases). CDR1 is MDHEN, CDR2 SYDVKM, per germline. Trimming shortened V by 6 bases and J by 8 bases, and 11 bases separated the two germline ends. The CDR3 sequence is 13 residues long. The CDR3 DNA reads as TGTGCCAGCAGAAGGGAGGGGGATTCACCCCTCCACTTT. This sequence encodes CASRREGDSPLHF.

This clonotype was observed a few times. This sequence joins TRBV9 and TRBJ2-4; 8 bases line up with TRBD2. Trimming cost V 4 bases and J 8 bases; bases outside gene matches: 8. This CDR3 is built from 14 residues. Per germline, CDR1 SGDLS and CDR2 YYNGEE. The CDR3 DNA reads as TGTGCCAGCAGCCCCGGGACTAGTCCCGACATTCAGTACTTC. This encodes CASSPGTSPDIQYF.

The V call is TRBV29-1, the J call TRBJ1-1; the match to TRBD1 covers 9 bases. Germline-derived CDR1 and CDR2 are SQVTM and ANQGSEA. This CDR3 comprises 14 residues. V was pared by 5 bases and J by 4 bases, with 8 bases of the junction left unmatched. This chain's CDR3 is CSVTGTGMTTEAFF. As DNA, the CDR3 is TGCAGCGTTACCGGGACAGGGATGACCACTGAAGCTTTCTTT.

This chain joins TRBV12-3 or TRBV12-4 and TRBJ1-5, with unresolved D. V dropped 4 bases and J dropped 7 bases, with 14 bases sitting between them. The CDR3 is 14 residues long. The CDR3 sequence: CASSSDSPQQPQHF. The CDR3 nucleotides are TGTGCCAGCAGTTCCGACTCCCCGCAACAGCCCCAGCATTTT.

This clonotype was seen ten or more times. The chain couples TRBV5-1 to TRBJ2-5, with D possibly being TRBD2 (6 bases). The CDR3 contains 14 residues. V was pared by 0 bases and J by 2 bases, with 8 bases between. Germline lookup yields CDR1 SGHRS and CDR2 YFSETQ. In nucleotides, the CDR3 is TGCGCCAGCAGCTTGGGCGGGAAACAAGAGACCCAGTACTTC. Its translation: CASSLGGKQETQYF.

This clonotype was seen ten or more times. V gene TRBV20-1 combines with J gene TRBJ2-5; D tentatively reads TRBD1 or TRBD2 (6 bases each). The CDR3 has 15 amino acids. The germline V gene has CDR1 DFQATT and CDR2 SNEGSKA (reference sequence). Deletions cut 5 bases from V and 0 bases from J, with 16 bases between. CDR3 in DNA: TGCAGTGCTGGGGGGCCCACCGACGACCAAGAGACCCAGTACTTC. As protein: CSAGGPTDDQETQYF.

This clonotype was counted ten times or more. J is TRBJ1-6 and V is TRBV9; 7 nucleotides agree with TRBD1. This CDR3 is 15 amino acids long. Germline values: CDR1 SGDLS, CDR2 YYNGEE. The V and J ends lost 0 bases and 7 bases, in that order; junction bases with no gene match: 4. CDR3: CASSVDGTENSPLHF. The CDR3 DNA reads as TGTGCCAGCAGCGTAGACGGGACAGAGAATTCACCCCTCCACTTT.

There are a few counts of this clonotype. The CDR3 nucleotides are TGTGCCAGCAGCTCCCGCGGTAGCGGGGGGGCCGGGGAGCTGTTTTTT. This translates into CASSSRGSGGAGELFF. The gene calls are TRBV7-2 and TRBJ2-2; 11 bases agree with TRBD2. The CDR3 runs 16 residues. Germline CDR1 reads SGHTA; CDR2 reads FQGNSA. V gave up 4 bases and J gave up 6 bases; unmatched junction bases: 7.

The table lists this clonotype with many counts. The rearrangement joins TRBV27 to TRBJ1-2; D not certain. Trimming pared 4 bases from V and 2 bases from J, leaving 8 bases between. The germline V gene has CDR1 MNHEY and CDR2 SMNVEV (reference sequence). This CDR3 comprises 13 residues. The CDR3 DNA follows: TGTGCCAGCAGTTCGCAGAGAAACTATGGCTACACCTTC. The encoded protein is CASSSQRNYGYTF.

Here the CDR3 DNA reads TGTGCCAGCAGCCAACCGGGTGCTGGGGAGCTGTTTTTT. It codes for CASSQPGAGELFF. The chain carries TRBV7-3 and TRBJ2-2; D is uncertain. The CDR3 covers 13 residues. Germline CDR1 reads SGHTA; CDR2 reads FQGTGA. V shed 5 bases and J shed 8 bases, with 12 bases lying between them.

A few counts support this clonotype. The chain combines TRBV5-1 with TRBJ2-5; D ambiguous. The length of the CDR3 is 12 residues. Per the germline V gene, CDR1 is SGHRS and CDR2 is YFSETQ. V gave up 6 bases and J gave up 3 bases, with 9 bases separating them. The CDR3 loop is CASNNPEETQYF. The CDR3, as DNA: TGCGCCAGCAACAACCCCGAAGAGACCCAGTACTTC.

This clonotype was seen repeatedly, ten times or more. The chain is built from TRBV5-1 and TRBJ2-5, with 9 bases aligning to TRBD1. Germline CDR1 SGHRS, CDR2 YFSETQ. The ends lost 4 bases at V and 0 bases at J; junction bases unmatched: 10. This CDR3 has 17 amino acids. The CDR3 spells CASSNTGTGTYQETQYF. The CDR3 DNA follows: TGCGCCAGCAGCAACACCGGGACAGGGACCTACCAAGAGACCCAGTACTTC.

This clonotype was recorded many times. The chain recombines TRBV29-1 with TRBJ2-7; 7 nucleotides line up with TRBD1. Germline CDR1 reads SQVTM; CDR2 reads ANQGSEA. The CDR3 covers 14 residues. V lost 6 bases, J lost 3 bases, and 11 bases stayed unmatched. This chain's CDR3 is CSVSRTGQSYEQYF. The CDR3 DNA is TGCAGCGTGAGCCGAACGGGACAGAGCTACGAGCAGTACTTC.

The sample holds many counts of this clonotype. The rearrangement links TRBV2 to TRBJ1-2; 8 bases fit TRBD1. V shed 6 bases, J shed 5 bases, and the junction held 5 bases outside the gene matches. CDR3 length: 13 residues. Looked up from germline, CDR1 is SNHLY and CDR2 is FYNNEI. The CDR3 DNA follows: TGTGCCAGCAGCTGGGGACAGGATTATGGCTACACCTTC. This sequence encodes CASSWGQDYGYTF.